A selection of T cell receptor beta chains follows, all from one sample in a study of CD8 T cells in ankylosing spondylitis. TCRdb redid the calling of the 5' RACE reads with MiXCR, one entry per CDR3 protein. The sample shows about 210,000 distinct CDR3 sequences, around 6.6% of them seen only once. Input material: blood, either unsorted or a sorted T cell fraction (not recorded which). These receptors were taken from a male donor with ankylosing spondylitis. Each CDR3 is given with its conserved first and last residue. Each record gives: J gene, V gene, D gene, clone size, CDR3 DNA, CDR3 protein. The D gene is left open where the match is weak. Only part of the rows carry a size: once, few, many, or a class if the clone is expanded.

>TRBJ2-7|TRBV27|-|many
TGTGCCAGCAGTCCCTCGGATGGGGTCTACGAGCAGTACTTC
CASSPSDGVYEQYF
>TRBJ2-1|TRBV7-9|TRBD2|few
TGTGCCAGCAGCTTAACCACTAGCGTTGGGTATGAGCAGTTCTTC
CASSLTTSVGYEQFF
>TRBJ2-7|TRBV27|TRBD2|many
TGTGCCAGCAGTTTATGGGGACTAGAAATCGACGAGCAGTACTTC
CASSLWGLEIDEQYF
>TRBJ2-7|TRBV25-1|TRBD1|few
TGTGCCAGCGGATGGACAGGGTACGAGCAGTACTTC
CASGWTGYEQYF
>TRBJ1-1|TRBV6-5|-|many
TGTGCCAGCAGTTACAATTCGCCCGGCACTGAAGCTTTCTTT
CASSYNSPGTEAFF
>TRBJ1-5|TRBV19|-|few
TGTGCCACCTCCAGGGGAGGGAATCAGCCCCAGCATTTT
CATSRGGNQPQHF
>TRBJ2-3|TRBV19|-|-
TGTGCCAGTAGTAGCCGGGATGTGCAGTATTTT
CASSSRDVQYF
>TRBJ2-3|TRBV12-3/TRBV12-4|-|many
TGTGCCAGCCAGGATTTCACAGATACGCAGTATTTT
CASQDFTDTQYF
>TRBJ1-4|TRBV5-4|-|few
TGTGCCAGCAGCCCGGGACTTCCCTTCGGGGAAAAACTGTTTTTT
CASSPGLPFGEKLFF
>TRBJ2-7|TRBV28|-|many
TGTGCCAGCAGTTTATTGGCGGTTGGGACCTACGAGCAGTACTTC
CASSLLAVGTYEQYF
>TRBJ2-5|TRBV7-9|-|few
TGTGCCAGCAGGCCACGGGGCCCGTGGGAGACCCAGTACTTC
CASRPRGPWETQYF
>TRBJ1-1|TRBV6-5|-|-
TGTGCCAGCACCAGTTGGGGGTTCGGGGCTTTCTTT
CASTSWGFGAFF
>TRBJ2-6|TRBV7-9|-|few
TGTGCCAGCAGCTCGGGGCCTTCGGGGGCCAACGTCCTGACTTTC
CASSSGPSGANVLTF
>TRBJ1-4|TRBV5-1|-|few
TGCGCCAGCAGCTCGCGTACAACTAATGAAAAACTGTTTTTT
CASSSRTTNEKLFF
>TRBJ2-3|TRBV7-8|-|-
TGTGCCAGCAGCTTTGCGCCCGGCAGCACAGATACGCAGTATTTT
CASSFAPGSTDTQYF
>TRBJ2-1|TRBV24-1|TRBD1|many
TGTGCCACCAGTGAGACAGGGTTGTCCTACAATGAGCAGTTCTTC
CATSETGLSYNEQFF
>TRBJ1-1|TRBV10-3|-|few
TGTGCCATCAGTGAGTCTCTGGGGTACACTGAAGCTTTCTTT
CAISESLGYTEAFF
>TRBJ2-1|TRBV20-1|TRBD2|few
TGCAGTGCTAGAGACGGACTAGCGGGAGGACCTGAGCAGTTCTTC
CSARDGLAGGPEQFF
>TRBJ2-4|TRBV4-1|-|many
TGCGCCAGCAGCCAAGAACTCCTGGGGATCGCCAAAAACATTCAGTACTTC
CASSQELLGIAKNIQYF
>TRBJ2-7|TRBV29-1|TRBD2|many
TGCAGCGTTGCCGATCGTGGGGGGGAACATGGCTCCTACGAGCAGTACTTC
CSVADRGGEHGSYEQYF
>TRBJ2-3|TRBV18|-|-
TGTGCCAGCTCACCAGAGGCGGCAGATACGCAGTATTTT
CASSPEAADTQYF
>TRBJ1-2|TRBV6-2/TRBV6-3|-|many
TGTGCCAGCAGTTACTCGATACAGAACTATGGCTACACCTTC
CASSYSIQNYGYTF
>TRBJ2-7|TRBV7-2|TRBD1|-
TGTGCCAGCAGCTTAGTTAGTCAGGGGGAAGTCTACGAGCAGTACTTC
CASSLVSQGEVYEQYF
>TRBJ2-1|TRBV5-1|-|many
TGCGCCAGCAGCAAGGACAGAATGCCCTACAATGAGCAGTTCTTC
CASSKDRMPYNEQFF
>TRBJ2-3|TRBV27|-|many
TGTGCCAGCAGCCTGACTGGCCCTACAGATACGCAGTATTTT
CASSLTGPTDTQYF